The 2 T cell receptor beta chains below were found in one sample sequenced in a study of blood T cells in healthy people across ages. Alongside a J-beta primer mix, a sample-barcoded 5' primer served in a second PCR lasting 7 to 11 cycles. One entry per CDR3 protein, called by TCRdb with MiXCR from the 5' RACE reads. The profile shows 950,000 to 1,200,000 distinct CDR3 sequences, roughly two fifths of them singletons. The specimen sequenced was blood. Every receptor here comes from a man aged 18 to 29 in good health.

The V call is TRBV5-1, the J call TRBJ2-1; possible D gene TRBD2, 5 bases. Trimming removed 4 bases at V and 8 bases at J, with 13 bases between. The CDR3 runs 13 residues. Germline CDR1 reads SGHRS; CDR2 reads YFSETQ. The CDR3 DNA reads as TGCGCCAGCAGCAATGAGGGAGTATATGAGCAGTTCTTC. Its protein is CASSNEGVYEQFF.

The table lists this clonotype with a few counts. The chain employs TRBV11-2 and TRBJ2-5; perhaps TRBD1 as D (5 bases). Trimming shortened V by 1 base and J by 11 bases, and 29 bases separated the two germline ends. The CDR3 length is 18 residues. Germline V gene data show CDR1 as SGHAT and CDR2 as FQNNGV. The CDR3 nucleotides are TGTGCCAGCAGCTTAGTTGGGGCGTCGGCAGGGTGGGCAAATGAGCAGTACTTC. Residues: CASSLVGASAGWANEQYF.